This section outlines one T cell receptor beta chain sequence together with its context. In the original workflow: Researchers report that nucleated cell counts were estimated from reference gene primer amplification. TCRdb's copy holds only in-frame clones and misses some; the assay was immunoSEQ multiplex PCR. From that table come the V and J calls and clone size; the DNA was used to work out D and trimming. This table has just over 300,000 clones, around 89% appearing once. Everyone who took part was roughly 18 to 89 years old, and they came from about two dozen US areas. Self-reported history from a screening survey and questionnaire set each donor's cohort. The data belong to a study of blood T cell repertoires in COVID-19. The overall study: PBMCs, B-cell-depleted T cells, or T cells were the source of the cDNA or gDNA that made up the material.

Germline assignment: CDR1 MDHEN and CDR2 SYDVKM. CDR3 length: 15 residues. The V and J ends lost 6 bases and 1 base, in that order; junction bases with no gene match: 4. V gene TRBV28 combines with J gene TRBJ1-1, with 11 bases identical to TRBD1. The sample comprised PBMCs or T cells enriched from blood (not recorded which). This receptor was obtained from a woman in her late teens or twenties with acute COVID-19. The CDR3 nucleotides are TGTGCCAGCAGCCGCGGACAGGGGGCGAACACTGAAGCTTTCTTT. The encoded protein is CASSRGQGANTEAFF.